Sequencing of this T cell receptor beta chain was carried out in a study of human T cells and chemical hapten exposure. The starting material, unfractionated whole blood, was used for total RNA extraction. This clonotype was detected many times. Each cDNA molecule in the library carried unique molecular identifiers. Original analysis: A per-sample median of about 94,000 TCRs was observed, with counts ranging from about 20,000 to 690,600. TCRdb passed the 5' RACE reads through MiXCR, listing each CDR3 protein once. It is TCRdb's table, rather than the study itself, that gives the V and J calls and clone size. Among about 80,000 distinct CDR3 sequences listed, 7.7% were seen once. Trimming stripped 4 bases from V and 3 bases from J, with 18 bases between. The CDR3 is 16 amino acids. The V gene's germline CDR1 is MNHEY and CDR2 SVGAGI.

This TCR was sampled from a male donor in good health. V gene TRBV6-5 combines with J gene TRBJ2-5; D may be TRBD1 or TRBD2 (6 bases each). The CDR3 sequence is CASSSTPYREEETQYF. DNA for the CDR3: TGTGCCAGCAGTTCGACCCCATACAGGGAGGAAGAGACCCAGTACTTC.